These 13 T cell receptor beta chains came from one sample sequenced in a study of cytomegalovirus exposure and HLA in healthy donors. The PCR contained 60 Vbeta and 13 Jbeta primers. The data were produced by immunoSEQ multiplex PCR, yet TCRdb's version contains in-frame clones alone and is incomplete. The table includes 95,000 to 150,000 clones, over 80% detected once. Sequencing was carried out using PBMCs. Every receptor here comes from a man aged 18 to 29 in good health and CMV-seropositive.

The chain couples TRBV9 to TRBJ1-1; 7 bases map to TRBD1. Germline loops: CDR1 SGDLS, CDR2 YYNGEE. The CDR3 has 15 residues. V gave up 5 bases and J gave up 2 bases; unmatched junction bases: 9. The CDR3, as DNA: TGTGCCAGCAGTCGCAGAGGGGGCCCTAACACTGAAGCTTTCTTT. It is translated as CASSRRGGPNTEAFF.

V gene TRBV11-3 combines with J gene TRBJ1-1; D ambiguous. The CDR3 totals 13 residues. Germline CDR1 SGHNT, CDR2 YENEEA. With 1 base removed from V and 6 bases from J, the gap between germline ends came to 9 bases. The CDR3 coding sequence is TGTGCCAGCAGCTTAGGGGTGGGAGCTGAAGCTTTCTTT. Translating gives CASSLGVGAEAFF.

This chain links TRBV27 with TRBJ1-3; 8 nucleotides match TRBD1. The CDR3 length is 14 residues. V was clipped by 8 bases and J by 0 bases; unmatched bases: 3. Per the germline V gene, CDR1 is MNHEY and CDR2 is SMNVEV (reference sequence). CDR3 loop: CASGTGSSGNTIYF. The CDR3 DNA follows: TGTGCCAGCGGGACAGGATCCTCTGGAAACACCATATATTTT.

The CDR3 region is CASSLAGIHDGYTF. The CDR3 nucleotides are TGTGCCAGCAGCTTGGCGGGGATTCACGATGGCTACACCTTC. The V and J genes are TRBV5-5 and TRBJ1-2; D not resolved. CDR3 length equals 14 residues. V lost 0 bases to trimming and J lost 6 bases, with 12 bases between them. The V gene's germline CDR1 is SGHKS and CDR2 YYEKEE (reference sequence).

The gene calls are TRBV18 and TRBJ2-1, with 12 bases matching TRBD1. Per germline, CDR1 KGHSH and CDR2 LQKENI. The CDR3 contains 16 residues. V lost 3 bases, J lost 6 bases, and 6 bases stayed unmatched. The CDR3 here is CASSPWGQGAVNEQFF. The CDR3 DNA reads as TGTGCCAGCTCACCGTGGGGACAGGGGGCGGTCAATGAGCAGTTCTTC.

The chain's CDR3 is CASSPSGGAGPDTQYF. The DNA for the CDR3 is TGTGCCAGCAGCCCTAGCGGGGGGGCCGGTCCAGATACGCAGTATTTT. The V gene is TRBV4-2, the J gene TRBJ2-3, with 12 bases fitting TRBD2. The germline V gene encodes CDR1 LGHNA and CDR2 YNFKEQ. After removal of 4 bases from V and 4 bases from J, the junction contained 6 bases not matched to a gene. CDR3 length equals 16 residues.

This chain joins TRBV4-1 and TRBJ2-5; D remains unclear. Per the germline V gene, CDR1 is MGHRA and CDR2 is YSYEKL. The V and J ends lost 0 bases and 2 bases respectively, with 16 bases between them. This CDR3 is built from 17 residues. CDR3 loop: CASSQEDPLLTQETQYF. The DNA of the CDR3 is TGCGCCAGCAGCCAAGAAGATCCCCTCCTAACTCAAGAGACCCAGTACTTC.

V is TRBV18 and J is TRBJ1-5; possibly TRBD1 for D (6 bases). This CDR3 spans 17 amino acids. V lost 1 base to trimming and J lost 2 bases, with 15 bases between them. Germline lookup yields CDR1 KGHSH and CDR2 LQKENI. The CDR3 bases are TGTGCCAGCTCACCACAGGGACACCAAGGGGGCAATCAGCCCCAGCATTTT. It codes for CASSPQGHQGGNQPQHF. Complete variable domain (other parts from reference TRBV18 and TRBJ1-5): NAGVMQNPRHLVRRRGQEARLRCSPMKGHSHVYWYRQLPEEGLKFMVYLQKENIIDESGMPKERFSAEFPKEGPSILRIQQVVRGDSAAYFCASSPQGHQGGNQPQHFGDGTRLSIL.

This chain uses TRBV5-4 with TRBJ2-7; maybe TRBD2 (6 bases). Trimming cost V 1 base and J 8 bases, with 16 bases left between them. The CDR3 consists of 14 residues. Per the germline V gene, CDR1 is SGHNT and CDR2 is YYREEE (reference sequence). CDR3 DNA sequence: TGTGCCAGCAGCTTGTCGGGGGACGGTTTGAAGCAGTACTTC. It translates to CASSLSGDGLKQYF.

This chain uses TRBV13 with TRBJ2-5; TRBD1 aligns across 10 bases. The DNA end lines up better with TRBJ2-7; the J call may be wrong. Germline V CDR1 and CDR2: PRHDT, FYEKMQ (reference sequence). This CDR3 spans 15 amino acids. CDR3 region: CASSSPGQGTYEQYF. CDR3 bases: TGTGCCAGCAGCTCGCCGGGACAGGGGACCTACGAGCAGTACTTC.

The rearrangement joins TRBV11-1 to TRBJ2-3; 8 nucleotides line up with TRBD2. The CDR3 has 15 residues. J gave up 1 base and V 3 bases, and 3 bases lay outside the gene matches. Germline CDR1 reads SGHAT; CDR2 reads FQDESV (reference sequence). The CDR3, as DNA: TGTGCCAGCAGCTTCCGTAGCGGGGGCACAGATACGCAGTATTTT. Translating it yields CASSFRSGGTDTQYF.

CDR3: CASSYSGTATDTQYF. The DNA of the CDR3 is TGTGCCAGCAGTTACTCCGGGACAGCCACAGATACGCAGTATTTT. This rearrangement joins TRBV6-5 to TRBJ2-3; the match to TRBD1 covers 7 bases. This CDR3 is 15 amino acids long. The V gene end was trimmed by 0 bases and the J gene end by 2 bases; junction bases not matched to a gene: 2. Germline CDR1 is MNHEY and CDR2 is SVGAGI.

The CDR3 sequence is CASSQELPGTNQPQHF. The CDR3 nucleotides read TGCGCCAGCAGCCAAGAACTCCCCGGGACAAATCAGCCCCAGCATTTT. V and J are TRBV4-1 and TRBJ1-5; D is possibly TRBD1 (6 bases). The length of the CDR3 is 16 residues. The V and J ends lost 0 bases and 4 bases respectively, with 13 bases between them. CDR1 is MGHRA, CDR2 YSYEKL, per germline.